This T cell receptor (beta chain) is from a study of blood T cell repertoires in COVID-19. Here immunoSEQ multiplex PCR was the method, and the copy in TCRdb shows in-frame clones only, minus some. This table holds fewer than 300,000 clones, 70% to 90% found once. This CDR3 has 14 amino acids. The germline V gene encodes CDR1 SEHNR and CDR2 FQNEAQ (reference sequence). V was clipped by 8 bases and J by 5 bases; unmatched bases: 8. V and J are TRBV7-9 and TRBJ1-4, with 7 bases identical to TRBD1. The receptor's source is a woman aged 25-40 years who had recovered from COVID-19. Specimen: PBMCs or T cells enriched from blood (not recorded which). CDR3 in DNA: TGTGCCAGCGCGCCGGGACAGAGGAATGAAAAACTGTTTTTT. It encodes CASAPGQRNEKLFF.